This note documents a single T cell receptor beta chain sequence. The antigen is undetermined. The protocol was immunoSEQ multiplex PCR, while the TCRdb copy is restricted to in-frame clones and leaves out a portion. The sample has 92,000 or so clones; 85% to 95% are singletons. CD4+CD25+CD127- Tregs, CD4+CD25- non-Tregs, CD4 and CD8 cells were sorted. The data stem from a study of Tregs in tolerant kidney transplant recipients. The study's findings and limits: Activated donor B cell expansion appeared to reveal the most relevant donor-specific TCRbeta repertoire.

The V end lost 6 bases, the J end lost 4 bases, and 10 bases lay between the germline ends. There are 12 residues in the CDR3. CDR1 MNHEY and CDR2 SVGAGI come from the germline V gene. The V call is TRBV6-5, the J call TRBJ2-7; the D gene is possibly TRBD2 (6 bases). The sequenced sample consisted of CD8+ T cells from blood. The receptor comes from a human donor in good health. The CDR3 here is CASSHGGYEQYF. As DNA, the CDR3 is TGTGCCAGCAGCCATGGGGGGTACGAGCAGTACTTC.